One and the same sample provided the 15 T cell receptor beta chains below, sequenced in a study of PD-L1 blockade in urothelial cancer. Profiled with immunoSEQ multiplex PCR; TCRdb holds only in-frame clones, not every one. The sample includes 41,000 or so clones, roughly four fifths of them seen just once. Specimen: PBMCs, collected around atezolizumab (anti-PD-L1) treatment. Receptors originate from a man aged 55 to 70 with urothelial cancer.

V and J are TRBV7-9 and TRBJ2-1, with 10 bases lining up with TRBD2. V was clipped by 2 bases and J by 5 bases; unmatched bases: 12. This CDR3 spans 18 amino acids. CDR1 is SEHNR and CDR2 is FQNEAQ in the germline V gene (reference sequence). This CDR3 is CASSLLSPSGGPDNEQFF. CDR3 DNA: TGTGCCAGCAGCTTACTTAGCCCTAGCGGGGGCCCGGACAATGAGCAGTTCTTC.

The chain uses TRBV7-8 and TRBJ2-1; TRBD1 might be the D (5 bases). Trimming cost V 1 base and J 4 bases, with 11 bases left between them. Per germline, CDR1 SGHVS and CDR2 FQNEAQ. The CDR3 spans 15 residues. CDR3 in amino acids: CASSLEWGRYNEQFF. The CDR3, as DNA: TGTGCCAGCAGCTTAGAGTGGGGCCGGTACAATGAGCAGTTCTTC.

The chain has TRBV7-9 and TRBJ2-4; maybe TRBD2 (5 bases). CDR3 length: 13 amino acids. Between the trimmed V and J ends, which lost 2 bases and 11 bases, there was a span of 13 bases. The germline gives CDR1 SEHNR, CDR2 FQNEAQ (reference sequence). The CDR3 loop reads CASSLTEGSVQYF. DNA of the CDR3: TGTGCCAGCAGCTTAACAGAAGGGAGTGTTCAGTACTTC.

This chain links TRBV7-2 with TRBJ2-7; possibly TRBD1 for D (6 bases). This CDR3 spans 16 amino acids. V dropped 0 bases and J dropped 3 bases, with 15 bases sitting between them. Germline V gives CDR1 SGHTA, CDR2 FQGNSA. The CDR3, as DNA: TGTGCCAGCAGCTTAGCGCCTCCGGGACACAACTACGAGCAGTACTTC. Protein product: CASSLAPPGHNYEQYF.

The chain's CDR3 is CASGTSGGAGHRTQYF. CDR3 bases: TGTGCCAGTGGGACTAGCGGGGGGGCCGGCCACAGAACCCAGTATTTT. The rearrangement links TRBV7-8 to TRBJ2-3; 16 bases agree with TRBD2. Germline V gene data show CDR1 as SGHVS and CDR2 as FQNEAQ. J lost 12 bases, V lost 9 bases, and 15 bases had no gene match. The CDR3 is 16 residues long.

The chain combines TRBV28 with TRBJ1-6; weak D call: TRBD1 (5 bases). CDR1 MDHEN and CDR2 SYDVKM come from the germline V gene. Deletions cut 8 bases from V and 3 bases from J, with 8 bases between. This CDR3 has 13 amino acids. The CDR3 sequence is CASCDSYNSPLHF. CDR3 in DNA: TGTGCCAGCTGCGACAGCTATAATTCACCCCTCCACTTT.

The chain has TRBV6-1 and TRBJ2-2, with D uncertain. The CDR3 has 11 amino acids. V was clipped by 8 bases and J by 1 base, with 2 bases between them. CDR1 MNHNS and CDR2 SASEGT come from the germline V gene. DNA for the CDR3: TGTGCCAGCCTGAACACCGGGGAGCTGTTTTTT. Translating gives CASLNTGELFF.

There are a few counts of this clone. This sequence joins TRBV5-4 and TRBJ2-3, with 10 bases lining up with TRBD2. The CDR3 length is 15 residues. Germline CDR1 is SGHNT and CDR2 is YYREEE (reference sequence). V lost 4 bases and J lost 4; bases outside the gene matches: 6. The CDR3 sequence: CASSRAGGQSDTQYF. In nucleotides, the CDR3 is TGTGCCAGCAGCAGAGCGGGGGGGCAATCAGATACGCAGTATTTT.

V gene TRBV18 combines with J gene TRBJ2-5; 13 nucleotides line up with TRBD2. CDR1 is KGHSH and CDR2 is LQKENI in the germline V gene. The V segment lost 1 base and the J segment 5 bases; nucleotides outside the gene matches: 7. This CDR3 region has 17 residues. CDR3: CASSPRTSGGASETQYF. The CDR3 DNA reads as TGTGCCAGCTCACCACGTACTAGCGGGGGGGCCTCGGAGACCCAGTACTTC.

The V gene is TRBV7-9, the J gene TRBJ2-7; possibly TRBD1 for D (5 bases). Trimming removed 4 bases from V and 0 bases from J, with 13 bases in between. The CDR3 consists of 15 residues. Germline CDR1 and CDR2: SEHNR and FQNEAQ (reference sequence). CDR3: CASSSDSQFSYEQYF. The DNA for the CDR3 is TGTGCCAGCAGCTCCGACAGCCAGTTCTCCTACGAGCAGTACTTC.

This chain connects TRBV28 to TRBJ2-5; 9 nucleotides match TRBD2. There are 14 residues in the CDR3. The J segment lost 5 bases and the V segment lost 7 bases, leaving 8 bases of the junction unmatched. The germline V gene has CDR1 MDHEN and CDR2 SYDVKM. The CDR3 loop reads CASTTRTSVETQYF. CDR3 sequence (DNA): TGTGCCAGCACCACCCGGACTAGCGTGGAGACCCAGTACTTC.

This chain joins TRBV7-9 and TRBJ1-2, with D possibly being TRBD1 (6 bases). The CDR3 is 15 amino acids. The germline V gene encodes CDR1 SEHNR and CDR2 FQNEAQ (reference sequence). The germline V and J ends were trimmed by 4 bases and 2 bases, with 14 bases remaining between them. DNA of the CDR3: TGTGCCAGCAGCTCAGGACAGCCTGGGAACTATGGCTACACCTTC. It specifies CASSSGQPGNYGYTF.

V usage is TRBV2 and J usage is TRBJ2-3, with 9 bases lining up with TRBD1. Unmatched junction bases numbered 9, after V lost 5 bases and J lost 0 bases. This CDR3 is built from 17 residues. Germline V gene sequence: CDR1 SNHLY, CDR2 FYNNEI. This chain's CDR3 is CASSPGQGFPSTDTQYF. Here the CDR3 DNA reads TGTGCCAGCAGTCCGGGACAGGGTTTCCCTAGCACAGATACGCAGTATTTT.

V and J are TRBV5-6 and TRBJ1-5, with 9 nucleotides matching TRBD1. The junction had 10 bases not matched to a gene; V was cut back by 5 bases and J by 7 bases. Germline lookup yields CDR1 SGHDT and CDR2 YYEEEE. The CDR3 sequence is 15 residues long. CDR3 loop: CASSLRDRVEQPQHF. For the CDR3, the DNA is TGTGCCAGCAGTTTACGGGACAGGGTCGAGCAGCCCCAGCATTTT.

The table lists this clone with a few counts. The chain uses TRBV10-3 and TRBJ2-2; 8 nucleotides align to TRBD2. J lost 5 bases, V lost 5 bases, and 7 bases had no gene match. There are 15 residues in the CDR3. Germline CDR1 ENHRY, CDR2 SYGVKD. The CDR3 is CAISTAGARTGELFF. The CDR3 nucleotides read TGTGCCATCAGTACAGCGGGGGCGCGGACCGGGGAGCTGTTTTTT.